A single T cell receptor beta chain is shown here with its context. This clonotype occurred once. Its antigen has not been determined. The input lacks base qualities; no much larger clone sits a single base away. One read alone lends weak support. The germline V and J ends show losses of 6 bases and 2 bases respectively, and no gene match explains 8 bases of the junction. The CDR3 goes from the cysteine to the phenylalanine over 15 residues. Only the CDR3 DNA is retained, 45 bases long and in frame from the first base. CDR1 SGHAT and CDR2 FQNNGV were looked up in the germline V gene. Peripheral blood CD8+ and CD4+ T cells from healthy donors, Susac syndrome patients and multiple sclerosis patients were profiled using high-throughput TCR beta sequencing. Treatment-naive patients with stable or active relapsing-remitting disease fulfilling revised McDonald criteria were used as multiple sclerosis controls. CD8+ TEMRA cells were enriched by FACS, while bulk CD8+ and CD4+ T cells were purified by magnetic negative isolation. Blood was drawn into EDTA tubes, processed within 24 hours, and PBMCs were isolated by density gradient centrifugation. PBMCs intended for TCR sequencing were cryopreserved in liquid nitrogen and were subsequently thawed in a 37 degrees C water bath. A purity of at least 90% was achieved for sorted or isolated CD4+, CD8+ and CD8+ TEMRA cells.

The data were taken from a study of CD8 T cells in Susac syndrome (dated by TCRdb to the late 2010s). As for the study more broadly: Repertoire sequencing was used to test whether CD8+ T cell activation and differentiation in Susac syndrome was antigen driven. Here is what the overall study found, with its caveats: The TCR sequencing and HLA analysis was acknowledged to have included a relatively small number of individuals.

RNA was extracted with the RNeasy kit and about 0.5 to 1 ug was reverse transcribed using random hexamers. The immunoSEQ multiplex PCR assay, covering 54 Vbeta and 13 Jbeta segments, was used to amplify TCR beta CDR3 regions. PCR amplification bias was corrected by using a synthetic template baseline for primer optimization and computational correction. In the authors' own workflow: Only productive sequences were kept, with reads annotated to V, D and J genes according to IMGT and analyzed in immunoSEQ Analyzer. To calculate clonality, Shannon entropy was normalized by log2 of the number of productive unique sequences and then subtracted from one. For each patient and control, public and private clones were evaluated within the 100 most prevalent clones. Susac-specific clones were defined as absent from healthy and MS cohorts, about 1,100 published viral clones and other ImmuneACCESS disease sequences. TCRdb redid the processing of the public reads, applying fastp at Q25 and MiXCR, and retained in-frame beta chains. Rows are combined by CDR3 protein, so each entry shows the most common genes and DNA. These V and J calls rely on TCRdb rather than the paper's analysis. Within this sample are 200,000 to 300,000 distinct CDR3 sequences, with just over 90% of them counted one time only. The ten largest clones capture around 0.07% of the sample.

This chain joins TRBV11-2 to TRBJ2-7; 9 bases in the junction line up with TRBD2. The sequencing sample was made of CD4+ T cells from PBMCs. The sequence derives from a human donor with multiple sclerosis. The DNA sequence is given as TGTGCCAGCAGTGTGCGGGGGGGTCCAACCTACGAGCAGTACTTC. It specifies CASSVRGGPTYEQYF. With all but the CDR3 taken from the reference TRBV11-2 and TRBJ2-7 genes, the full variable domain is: EAGVAQSPRYKIIEKRQSVAFWCNPISGHATLYWYQQILGQGPKLLIQFQNNGVVDDSQLPKDRFSAERLKGVDSTLKIQPAKLEDSAVYLCASSVRGGPTYEQYFGPGTRLTVT.